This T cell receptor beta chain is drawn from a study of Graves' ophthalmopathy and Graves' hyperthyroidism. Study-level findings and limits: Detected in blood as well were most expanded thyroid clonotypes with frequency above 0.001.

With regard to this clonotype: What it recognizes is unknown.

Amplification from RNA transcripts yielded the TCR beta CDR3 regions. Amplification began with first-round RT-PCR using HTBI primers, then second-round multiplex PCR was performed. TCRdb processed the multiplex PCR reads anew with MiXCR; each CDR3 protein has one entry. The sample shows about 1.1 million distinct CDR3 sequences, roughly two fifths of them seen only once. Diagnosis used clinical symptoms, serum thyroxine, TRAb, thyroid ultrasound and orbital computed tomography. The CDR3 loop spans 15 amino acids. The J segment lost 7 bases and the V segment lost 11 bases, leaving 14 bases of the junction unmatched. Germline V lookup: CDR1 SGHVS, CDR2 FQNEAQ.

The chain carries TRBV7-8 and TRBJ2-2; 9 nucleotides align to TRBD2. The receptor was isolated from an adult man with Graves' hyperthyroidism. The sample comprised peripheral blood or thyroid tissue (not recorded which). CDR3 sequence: CAWVGSGRSHGELFF. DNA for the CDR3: TGTGCCTGGGTCGGTAGCGGGAGATCCCACGGGGAGCTGTTTTTT.